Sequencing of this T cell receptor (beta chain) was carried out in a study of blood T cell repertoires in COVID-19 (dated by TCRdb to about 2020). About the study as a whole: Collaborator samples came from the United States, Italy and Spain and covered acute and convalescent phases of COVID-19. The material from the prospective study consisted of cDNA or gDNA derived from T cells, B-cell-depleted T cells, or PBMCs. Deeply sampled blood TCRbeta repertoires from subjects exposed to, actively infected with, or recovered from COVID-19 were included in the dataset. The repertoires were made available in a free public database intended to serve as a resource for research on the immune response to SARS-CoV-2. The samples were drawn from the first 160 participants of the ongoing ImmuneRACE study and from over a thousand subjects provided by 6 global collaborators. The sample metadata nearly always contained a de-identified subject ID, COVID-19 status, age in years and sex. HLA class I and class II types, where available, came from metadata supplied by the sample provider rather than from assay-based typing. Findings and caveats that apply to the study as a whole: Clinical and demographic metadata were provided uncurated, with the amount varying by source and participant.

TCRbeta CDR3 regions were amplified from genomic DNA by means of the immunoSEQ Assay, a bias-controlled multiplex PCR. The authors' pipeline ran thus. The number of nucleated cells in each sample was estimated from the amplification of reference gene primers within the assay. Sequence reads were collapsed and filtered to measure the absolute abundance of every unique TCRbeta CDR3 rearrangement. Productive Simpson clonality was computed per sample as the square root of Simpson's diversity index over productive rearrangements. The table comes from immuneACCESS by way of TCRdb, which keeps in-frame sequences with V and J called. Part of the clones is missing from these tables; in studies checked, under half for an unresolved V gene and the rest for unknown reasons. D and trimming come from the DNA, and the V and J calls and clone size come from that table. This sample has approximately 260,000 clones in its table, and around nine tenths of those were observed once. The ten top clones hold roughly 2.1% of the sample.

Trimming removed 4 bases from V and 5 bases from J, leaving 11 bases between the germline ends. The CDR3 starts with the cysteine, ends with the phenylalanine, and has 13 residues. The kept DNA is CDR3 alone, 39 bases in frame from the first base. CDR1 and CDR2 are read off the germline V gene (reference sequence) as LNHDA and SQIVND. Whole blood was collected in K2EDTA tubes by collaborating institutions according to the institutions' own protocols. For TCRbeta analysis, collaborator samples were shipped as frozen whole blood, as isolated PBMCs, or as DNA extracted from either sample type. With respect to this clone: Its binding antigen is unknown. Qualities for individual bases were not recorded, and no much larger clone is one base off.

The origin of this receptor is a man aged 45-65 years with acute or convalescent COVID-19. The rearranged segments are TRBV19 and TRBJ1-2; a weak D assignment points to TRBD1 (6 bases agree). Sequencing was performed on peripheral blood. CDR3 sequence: CASSTVTGYGYTF. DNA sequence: TGTGCCAGTAGTACCGTGACAGGATATGGCTACACCTTC.